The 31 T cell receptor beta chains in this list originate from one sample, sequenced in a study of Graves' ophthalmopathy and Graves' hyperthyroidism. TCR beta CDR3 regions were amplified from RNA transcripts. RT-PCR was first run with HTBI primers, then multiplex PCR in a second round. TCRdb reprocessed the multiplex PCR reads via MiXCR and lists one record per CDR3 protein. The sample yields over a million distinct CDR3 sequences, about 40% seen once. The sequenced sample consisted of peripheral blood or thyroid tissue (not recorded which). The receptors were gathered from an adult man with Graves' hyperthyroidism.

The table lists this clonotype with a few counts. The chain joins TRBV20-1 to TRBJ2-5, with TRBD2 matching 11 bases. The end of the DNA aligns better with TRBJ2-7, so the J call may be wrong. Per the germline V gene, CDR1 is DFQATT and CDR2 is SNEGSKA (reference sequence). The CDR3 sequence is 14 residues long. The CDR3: CSASSGRASTEQYF. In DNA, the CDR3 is TGCAGTGCTAGTAGCGGGAGGGCCTCGACCGAGCAGTACTTC.

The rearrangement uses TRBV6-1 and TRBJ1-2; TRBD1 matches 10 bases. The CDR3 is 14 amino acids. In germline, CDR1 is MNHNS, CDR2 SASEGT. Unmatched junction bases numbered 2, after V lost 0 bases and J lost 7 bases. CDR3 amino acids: CASSEADRGLGYTF. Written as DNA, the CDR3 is TGTGCCAGCAGTGAAGCAGACAGGGGGCTTGGCTACACCTTC.

In DNA form, the CDR3 reads TGTGCCAGCGCCGGGACGAGGGGCGGGATTGGCTACACCTTC. Its translation: CASAGTRGGIGYTF. This chain joins TRBV7-2 and TRBJ1-2; the D gene is possibly TRBD1 (5 bases). The length of the CDR3 is 14 residues. V shed 8 bases and J shed 7 bases, with 20 bases lying between them. Per germline, CDR1 SGHTA and CDR2 FQGNSA.

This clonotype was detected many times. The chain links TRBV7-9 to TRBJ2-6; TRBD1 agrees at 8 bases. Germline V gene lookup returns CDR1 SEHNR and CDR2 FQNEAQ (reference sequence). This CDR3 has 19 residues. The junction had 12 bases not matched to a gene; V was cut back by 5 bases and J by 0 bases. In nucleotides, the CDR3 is TGTGCCAGCAGCACAGGGAATGGACAGGGAGTCTCTGGGGCCAACGTCCTGACTTTC. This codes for CASSTGNGQGVSGANVLTF.

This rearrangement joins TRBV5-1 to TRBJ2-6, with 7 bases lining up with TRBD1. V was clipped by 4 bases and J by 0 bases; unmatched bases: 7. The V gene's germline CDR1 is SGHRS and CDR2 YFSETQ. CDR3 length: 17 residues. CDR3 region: CASSLTGAGSGANVLTF. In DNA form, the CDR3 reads TGCGCCAGCAGCCTTACAGGGGCCGGCTCTGGGGCCAACGTCCTGACTTTC.

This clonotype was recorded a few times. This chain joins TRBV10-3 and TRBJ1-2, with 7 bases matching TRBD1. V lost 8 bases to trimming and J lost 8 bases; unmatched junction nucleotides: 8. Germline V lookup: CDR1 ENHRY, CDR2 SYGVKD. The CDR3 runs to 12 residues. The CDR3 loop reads CAIVQGLLGYTF. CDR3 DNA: TGTGCCATCGTACAGGGGCTGTTAGGCTACACCTTC.

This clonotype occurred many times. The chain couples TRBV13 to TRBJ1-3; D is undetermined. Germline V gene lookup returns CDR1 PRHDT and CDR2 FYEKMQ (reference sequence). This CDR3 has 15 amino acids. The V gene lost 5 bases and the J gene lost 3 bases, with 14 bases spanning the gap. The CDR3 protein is CASSVKTGFGNTIYF. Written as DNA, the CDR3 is TGTGCCAGCAGCGTAAAGACGGGTTTTGGAAACACCATATATTTT.

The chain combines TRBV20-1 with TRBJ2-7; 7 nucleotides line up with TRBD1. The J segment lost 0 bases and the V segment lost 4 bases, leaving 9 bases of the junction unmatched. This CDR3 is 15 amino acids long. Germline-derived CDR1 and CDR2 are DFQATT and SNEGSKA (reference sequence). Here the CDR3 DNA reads TGCAGTGCTAACAGAGGGACAGCATACTCCTACGAGCAGTACTTC. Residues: CSANRGTAYSYEQYF.

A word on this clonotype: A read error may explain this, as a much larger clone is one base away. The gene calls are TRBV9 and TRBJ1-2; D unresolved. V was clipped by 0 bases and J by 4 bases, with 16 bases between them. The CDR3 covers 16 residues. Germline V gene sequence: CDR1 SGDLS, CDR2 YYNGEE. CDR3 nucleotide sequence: TGTGCCAGCAGCGTAGGGTGGTATAGGACGAGCTATGGCTACACCTTC. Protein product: CASSVGWYRTSYGYTF.

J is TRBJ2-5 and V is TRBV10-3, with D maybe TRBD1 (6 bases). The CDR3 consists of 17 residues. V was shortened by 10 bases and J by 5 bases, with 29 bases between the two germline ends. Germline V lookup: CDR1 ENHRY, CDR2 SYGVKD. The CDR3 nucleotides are TGTGCCAGCAACACCTTCCGAGGGGGACACCGAGGGGAGACCCAGTACTTC. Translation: CASNTFRGGHRGETQYF.

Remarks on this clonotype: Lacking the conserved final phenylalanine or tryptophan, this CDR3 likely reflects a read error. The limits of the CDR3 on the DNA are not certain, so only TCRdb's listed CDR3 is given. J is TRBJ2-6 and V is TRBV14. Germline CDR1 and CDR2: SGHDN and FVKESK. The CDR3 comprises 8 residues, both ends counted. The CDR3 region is CASSQETS.

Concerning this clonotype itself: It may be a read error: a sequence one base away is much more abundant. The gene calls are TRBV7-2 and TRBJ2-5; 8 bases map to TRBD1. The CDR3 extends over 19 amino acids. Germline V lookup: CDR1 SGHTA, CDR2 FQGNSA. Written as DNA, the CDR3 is TGTGCCGGCAGCTCGGCTCCCGGGACAGGCCTCATTACAAGAGAGACCCAGTACTTC. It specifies CAGSSAPGTGLITRETQYF.

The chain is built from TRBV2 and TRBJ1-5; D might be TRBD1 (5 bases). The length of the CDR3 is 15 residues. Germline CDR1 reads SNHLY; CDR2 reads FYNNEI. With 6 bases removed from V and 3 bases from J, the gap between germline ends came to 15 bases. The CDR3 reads CASRNTGLINQPQHF. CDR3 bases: TGTGCCAGCAGGAATACAGGCCTCATCAATCAGCCCCAGCATTTT.

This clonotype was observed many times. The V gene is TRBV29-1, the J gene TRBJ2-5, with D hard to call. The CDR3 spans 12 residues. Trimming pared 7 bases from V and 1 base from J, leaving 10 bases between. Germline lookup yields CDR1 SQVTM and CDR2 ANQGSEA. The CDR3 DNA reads TGCAGCGGGCAGAGGAGCCAAGAGACCCAGTACTTC. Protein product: CSGQRSQETQYF.

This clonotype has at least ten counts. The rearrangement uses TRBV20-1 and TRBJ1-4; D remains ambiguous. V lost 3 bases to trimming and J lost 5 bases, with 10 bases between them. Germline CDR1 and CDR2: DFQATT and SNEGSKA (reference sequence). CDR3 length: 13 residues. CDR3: CSASSTGNEKLFF. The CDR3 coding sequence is TGCAGTGCTAGCTCAACGGGCAATGAAAAACTGTTTTTT.

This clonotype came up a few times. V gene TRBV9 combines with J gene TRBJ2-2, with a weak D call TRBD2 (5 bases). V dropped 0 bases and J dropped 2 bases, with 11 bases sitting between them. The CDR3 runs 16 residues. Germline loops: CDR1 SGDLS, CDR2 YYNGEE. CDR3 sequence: CASSVAGLANTGELFF. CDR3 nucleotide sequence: TGTGCCAGCAGCGTAGCTGGCCTAGCCAACACCGGGGAGCTGTTTTTT.

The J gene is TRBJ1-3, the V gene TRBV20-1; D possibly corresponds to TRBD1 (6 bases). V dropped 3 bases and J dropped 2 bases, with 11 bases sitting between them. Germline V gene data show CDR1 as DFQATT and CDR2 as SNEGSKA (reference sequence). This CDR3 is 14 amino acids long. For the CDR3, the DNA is TGCAGTGCTAGGGGTACAGGGCCTGGAAACACCATATATTTT. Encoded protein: CSARGTGPGNTIYF.

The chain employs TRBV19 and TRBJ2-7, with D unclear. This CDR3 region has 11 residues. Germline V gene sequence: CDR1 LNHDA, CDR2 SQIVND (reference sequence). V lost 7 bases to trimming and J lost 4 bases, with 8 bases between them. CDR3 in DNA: TGTGCCAGTAATGCCAGGTACGAGCAGTACTTC. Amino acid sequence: CASNARYEQYF. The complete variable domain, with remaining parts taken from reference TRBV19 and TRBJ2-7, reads DGGITQSPKYLFRKEGQNVTLSCEQNLNHDAMYWYRQDPGQGLRLIYYSQIVNDFQKGDIAEGYSVSREKKESFPLTVTSAQKNPTAFYLCASNARYEQYFGPGTRLTVT.

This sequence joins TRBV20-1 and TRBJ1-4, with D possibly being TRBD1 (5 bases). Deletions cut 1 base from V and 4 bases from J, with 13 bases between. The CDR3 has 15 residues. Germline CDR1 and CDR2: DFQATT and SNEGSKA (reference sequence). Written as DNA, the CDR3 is TGCAGTGCTAGAGGGGGGGTGAGAATTAATGAAAAACTGTTTTTT. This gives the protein CSARGGVRINEKLFF.

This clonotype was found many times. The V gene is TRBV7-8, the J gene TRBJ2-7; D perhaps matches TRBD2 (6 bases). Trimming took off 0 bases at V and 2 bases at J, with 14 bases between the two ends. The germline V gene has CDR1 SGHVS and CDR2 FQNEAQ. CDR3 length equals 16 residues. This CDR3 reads CASSLAGGRITYEQYF. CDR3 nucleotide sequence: TGTGCCAGCAGCTTAGCCGGGGGAAGGATCACCTACGAGCAGTACTTC.

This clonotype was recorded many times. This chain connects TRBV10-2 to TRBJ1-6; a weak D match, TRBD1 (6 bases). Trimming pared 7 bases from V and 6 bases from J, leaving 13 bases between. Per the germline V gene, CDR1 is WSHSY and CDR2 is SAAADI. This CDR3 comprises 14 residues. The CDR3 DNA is TGCGCCAGCATGACAGGACTGGGTAATTCACCCCTCCACTTT. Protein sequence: CASMTGLGNSPLHF.

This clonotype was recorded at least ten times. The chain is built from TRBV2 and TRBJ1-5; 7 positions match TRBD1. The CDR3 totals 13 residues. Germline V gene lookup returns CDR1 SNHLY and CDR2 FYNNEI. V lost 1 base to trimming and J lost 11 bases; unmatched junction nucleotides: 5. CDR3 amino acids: CASSEGQGRAQHF. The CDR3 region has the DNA TGTGCCAGCAGTGAAGGACAGGGCAGGGCCCAGCATTTT.

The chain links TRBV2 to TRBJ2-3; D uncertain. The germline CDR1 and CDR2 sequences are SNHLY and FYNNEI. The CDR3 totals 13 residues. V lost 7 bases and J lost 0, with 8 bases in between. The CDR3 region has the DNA TGTGCCAGCACCCAGGATAGCACAGATACGCAGTATTTT. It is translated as CASTQDSTDTQYF.

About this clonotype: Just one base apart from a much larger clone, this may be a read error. The CDR3 sequence: CASNLGTGIGEETQYF. The CDR3 DNA reads as TGTGCCAGCAACTTAGGTACAGGGATCGGGGAAGAGACCCAGTACTTC. The chain uses TRBV7-6 and TRBJ2-5, with D possibly TRBD1 on 6 matching bases. Germline V CDR1 and CDR2: SGHVS, FNYEAQ. This CDR3 has 16 residues. The full variable domain, its missing parts supplied by reference TRBV7-6 and TRBJ2-5, is GAGVSQSPRYKVTKRGQDVALRCDPISGHVSLYWYRQALGQGPEFLTYFNYEAQQDKSGLPNDRFSAERPEGSISTLTIQRTEQRDSAMYRCASNLGTGIGEETQYFGPGTRLLVL.

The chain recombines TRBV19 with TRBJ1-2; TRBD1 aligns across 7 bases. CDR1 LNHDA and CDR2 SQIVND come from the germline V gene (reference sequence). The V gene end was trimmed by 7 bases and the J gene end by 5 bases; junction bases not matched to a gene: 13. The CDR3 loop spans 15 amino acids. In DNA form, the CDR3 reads TGTGCCAGTACCCCAGAGGGGGCGGCAGATTATGGCTACACCTTC. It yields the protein CASTPEGAADYGYTF.

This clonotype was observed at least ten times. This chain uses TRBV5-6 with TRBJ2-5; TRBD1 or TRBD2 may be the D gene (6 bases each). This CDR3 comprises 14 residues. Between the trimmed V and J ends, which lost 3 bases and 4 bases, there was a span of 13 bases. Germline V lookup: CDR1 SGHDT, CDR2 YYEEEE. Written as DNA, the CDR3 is TGTGCCAGCAGCTGGGAACGGGGGCGAGAGACCCAGTACTTC. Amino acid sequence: CASSWERGRETQYF.

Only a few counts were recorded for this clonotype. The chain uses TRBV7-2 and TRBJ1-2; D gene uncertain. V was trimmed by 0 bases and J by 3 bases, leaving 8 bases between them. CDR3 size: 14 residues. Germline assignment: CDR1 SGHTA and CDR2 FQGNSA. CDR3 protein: CASSLATADYGYTF. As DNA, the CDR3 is TGTGCCAGCAGCTTAGCCACAGCAGACTATGGCTACACCTTC.

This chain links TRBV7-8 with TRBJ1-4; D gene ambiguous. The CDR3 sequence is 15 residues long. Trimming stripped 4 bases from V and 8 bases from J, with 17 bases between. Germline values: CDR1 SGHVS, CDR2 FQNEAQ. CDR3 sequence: CASSSRTVVLEKLFF. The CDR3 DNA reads TGTGCCAGCAGCTCCCGAACGGTAGTTTTGGAAAAACTGTTTTTT.

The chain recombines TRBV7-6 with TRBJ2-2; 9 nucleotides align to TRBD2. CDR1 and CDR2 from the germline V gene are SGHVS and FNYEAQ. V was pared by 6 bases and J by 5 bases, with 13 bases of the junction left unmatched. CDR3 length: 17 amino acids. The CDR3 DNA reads TGTGCCAGCAGTGCCCGACGAGCGGGGGGTCCAACCGGGGAGCTGTTTTTT. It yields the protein CASSARRAGGPTGELFF.

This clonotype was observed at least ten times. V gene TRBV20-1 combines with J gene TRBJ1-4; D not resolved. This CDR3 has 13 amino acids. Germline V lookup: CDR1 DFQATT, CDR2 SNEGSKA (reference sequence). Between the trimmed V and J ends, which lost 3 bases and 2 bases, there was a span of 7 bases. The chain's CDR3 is CSARWLTNEKLFF. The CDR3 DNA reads TGCAGTGCTAGGTGGCTGACTAATGAAAAACTGTTTTTT.

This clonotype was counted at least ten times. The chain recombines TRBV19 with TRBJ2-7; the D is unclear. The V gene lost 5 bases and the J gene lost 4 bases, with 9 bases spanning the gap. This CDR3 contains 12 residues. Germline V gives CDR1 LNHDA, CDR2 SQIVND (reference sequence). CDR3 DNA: TGTGCCAGTAGTCCGCAGGTTTACGAGCAGTACTTC. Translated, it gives CASSPQVYEQYF. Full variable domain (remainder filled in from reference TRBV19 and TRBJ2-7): DGGITQSPKYLFRKEGQNVTLSCEQNLNHDAMYWYRQDPGQGLRLIYYSQIVNDFQKGDIAEGYSVSREKKESFPLTVTSAQKNPTAFYLCASSPQVYEQYFGPGTRLTVT.